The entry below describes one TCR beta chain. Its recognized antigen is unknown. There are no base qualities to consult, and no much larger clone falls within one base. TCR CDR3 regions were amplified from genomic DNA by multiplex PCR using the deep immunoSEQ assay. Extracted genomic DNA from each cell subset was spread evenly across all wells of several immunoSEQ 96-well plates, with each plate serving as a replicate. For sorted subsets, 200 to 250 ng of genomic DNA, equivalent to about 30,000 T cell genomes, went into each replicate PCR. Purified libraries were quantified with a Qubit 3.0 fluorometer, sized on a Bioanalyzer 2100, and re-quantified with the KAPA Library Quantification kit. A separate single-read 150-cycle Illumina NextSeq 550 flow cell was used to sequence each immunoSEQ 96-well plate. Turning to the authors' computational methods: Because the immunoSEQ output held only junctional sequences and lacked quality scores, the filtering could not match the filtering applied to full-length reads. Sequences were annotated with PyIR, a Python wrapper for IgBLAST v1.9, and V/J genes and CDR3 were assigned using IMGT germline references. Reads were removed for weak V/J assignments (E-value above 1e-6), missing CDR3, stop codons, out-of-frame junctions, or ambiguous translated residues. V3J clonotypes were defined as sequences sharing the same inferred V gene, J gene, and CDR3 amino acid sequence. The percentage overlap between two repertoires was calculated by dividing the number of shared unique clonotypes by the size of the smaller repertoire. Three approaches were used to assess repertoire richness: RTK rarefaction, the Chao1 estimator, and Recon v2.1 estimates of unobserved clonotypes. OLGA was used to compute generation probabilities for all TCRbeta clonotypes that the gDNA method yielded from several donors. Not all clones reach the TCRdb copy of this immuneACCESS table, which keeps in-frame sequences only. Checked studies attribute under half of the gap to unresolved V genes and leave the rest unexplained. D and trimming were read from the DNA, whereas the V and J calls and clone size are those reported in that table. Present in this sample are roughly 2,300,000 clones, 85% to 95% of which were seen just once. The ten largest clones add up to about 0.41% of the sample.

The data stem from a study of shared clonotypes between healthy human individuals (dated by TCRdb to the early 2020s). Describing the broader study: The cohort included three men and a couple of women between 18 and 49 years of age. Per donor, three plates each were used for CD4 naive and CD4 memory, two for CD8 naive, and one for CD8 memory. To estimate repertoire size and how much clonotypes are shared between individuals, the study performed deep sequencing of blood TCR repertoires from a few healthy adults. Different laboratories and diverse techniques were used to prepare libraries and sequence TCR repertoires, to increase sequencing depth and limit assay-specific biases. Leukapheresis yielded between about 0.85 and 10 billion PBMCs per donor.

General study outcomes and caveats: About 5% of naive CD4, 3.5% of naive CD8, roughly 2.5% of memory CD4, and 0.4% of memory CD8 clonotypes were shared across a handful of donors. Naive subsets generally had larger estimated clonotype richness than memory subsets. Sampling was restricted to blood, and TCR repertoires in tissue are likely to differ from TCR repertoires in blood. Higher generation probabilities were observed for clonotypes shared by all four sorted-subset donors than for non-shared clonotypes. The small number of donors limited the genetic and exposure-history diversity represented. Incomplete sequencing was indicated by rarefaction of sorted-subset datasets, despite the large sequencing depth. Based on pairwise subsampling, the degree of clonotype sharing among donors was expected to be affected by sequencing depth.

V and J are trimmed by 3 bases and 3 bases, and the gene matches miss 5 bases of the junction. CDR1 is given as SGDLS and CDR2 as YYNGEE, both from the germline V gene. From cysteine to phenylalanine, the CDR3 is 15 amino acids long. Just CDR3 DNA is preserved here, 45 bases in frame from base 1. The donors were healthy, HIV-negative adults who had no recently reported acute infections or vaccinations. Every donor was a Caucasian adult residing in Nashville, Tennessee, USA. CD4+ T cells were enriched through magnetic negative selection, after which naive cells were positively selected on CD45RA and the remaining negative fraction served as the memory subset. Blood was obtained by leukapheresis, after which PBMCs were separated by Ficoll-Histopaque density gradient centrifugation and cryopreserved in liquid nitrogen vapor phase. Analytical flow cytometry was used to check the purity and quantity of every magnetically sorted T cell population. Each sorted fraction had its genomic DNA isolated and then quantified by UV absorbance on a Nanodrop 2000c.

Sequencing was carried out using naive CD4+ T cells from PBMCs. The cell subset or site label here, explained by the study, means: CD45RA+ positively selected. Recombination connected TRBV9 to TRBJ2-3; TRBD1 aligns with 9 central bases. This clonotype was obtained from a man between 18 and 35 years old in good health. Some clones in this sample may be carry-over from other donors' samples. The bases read TGTGCCAGCAGCGCGGGACAGGGCCGAACAGATACGCAGTATTTT. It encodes CASSAGQGRTDTQYF.